This T cell receptor beta chain is drawn from a study of T cell responses to AZD1222 COVID-19 vaccine. Findings of the study overall: Two doses of AZD1222 preceded a rise in Spike-specific TCR breadth and depth. There were vaccine-associated CD4 TCRs across spike, dominant at 160-218 and 743-854.

In regard to this clone: Antigen: not known.

Profiling relied on immunoSEQ multiplex PCR, and the TCRdb table lists in-frame clones only, not all of them. The sample carries about 170,000 clones, 80% to 95% recorded once. The CDR3 is 13 residues long. The germline V gene has CDR1 MNHEY and CDR2 SVGAGI. V lost 8 bases to trimming and J lost 6 bases, with 16 bases between them. The chain employs TRBV6-5 and TRBJ1-1; D is ambiguous. Here the sequenced sample was peripheral blood, taken on day 0 of AZD1222 vaccination. The clonotype originates from an adult in good health. The CDR3 nucleotides are TGTGCCAGCCTATATATACCAGGCGCTGAAGCTTTCTTT. This codes for CASLYIPGAEAFF.